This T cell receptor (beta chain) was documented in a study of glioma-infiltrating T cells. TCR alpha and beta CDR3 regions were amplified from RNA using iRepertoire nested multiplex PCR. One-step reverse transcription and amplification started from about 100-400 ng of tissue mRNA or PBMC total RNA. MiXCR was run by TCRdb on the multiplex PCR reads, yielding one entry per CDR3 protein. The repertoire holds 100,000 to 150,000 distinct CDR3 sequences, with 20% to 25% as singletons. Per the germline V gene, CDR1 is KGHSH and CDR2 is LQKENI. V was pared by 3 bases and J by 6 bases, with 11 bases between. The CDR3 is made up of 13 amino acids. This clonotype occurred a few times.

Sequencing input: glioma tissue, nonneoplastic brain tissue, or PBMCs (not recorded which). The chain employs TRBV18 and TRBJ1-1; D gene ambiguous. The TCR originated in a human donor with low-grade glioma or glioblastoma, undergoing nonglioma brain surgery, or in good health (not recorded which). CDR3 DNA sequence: TGTGCCAGCTCACCTTTAGTTGGGCCTGAAGCTTTCTTT. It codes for CASSPLVGPEAFF.